These 17 T cell receptor beta chains were all obtained from the same sample, sequenced in a study of memory CD4+ T cells and cytomegalovirus serostatus. The protocol was immunoSEQ multiplex PCR, while the TCRdb copy is restricted to in-frame clones and leaves out a portion. The sample contains 45,000 to 65,000 clones, roughly 80% of which appear only once. The sort gate was single viable CD3+CD4+CD8-CD45RO+ cells for memory CD4+ T cells. The sample taken for sequencing was memory CD4+ T cells from blood. These receptor sequences come from an adult in good health and CMV-seronegative.

The V and J genes are TRBV30 and TRBJ1-1, with 9 nucleotides matching TRBD1. V lost 5 bases and J lost 3; bases outside the gene matches: 13. This CDR3 is built from 16 residues. Germline assignment: CDR1 GTSNPN and CDR2 SVGIG (reference sequence). The CDR3, as DNA: TGTGCCTGGCTAAGGGGGTTACGGACAGGGGACACTGAAGCTTTCTTT. It codes for CAWLRGLRTGDTEAFF.

The chain uses TRBV19 and TRBJ1-5; D uncertain. The CDR3 has 14 residues. The V end was cut by 3 bases, the J end by 0 bases, with 6 bases between. The germline CDR1 and CDR2 sequences are LNHDA and SQIVND (reference sequence). As DNA, the CDR3 is TGTGCCAGTAGTATCATAAATAGCAATCAGCCCCAGCATTTT. Translation: CASSIINSNQPQHF.

This clone has only one observation. CDR3 sequence reads: CASSLDPVLKVNEQFF. In DNA, the CDR3 is TGCGCCAGCAGCTTGGATCCGGTCCTCAAGGTCAATGAGCAGTTCTTC. V usage is TRBV5-1 and J usage is TRBJ2-1, with D hard to call. This CDR3 region has 16 residues. Germline V gives CDR1 SGHRS, CDR2 YFSETQ. V lost 0 bases and J lost 6, with 16 bases in between.

This rearrangement joins TRBV9 to TRBJ1-2; D may be TRBD1 (5 bases). This CDR3 is built from 14 residues. Germline loops: CDR1 SGDLS, CDR2 YYNGEE. V lost 7 bases to trimming and J lost 0 bases, with 13 bases between them. The CDR3 loop reads CASGKGLTNYGYTF. The DNA for the CDR3 is TGTGCCAGCGGAAAGGGACTGACTAACTATGGCTACACCTTC.

The chain is built from TRBV14 and TRBJ1-1, with D hard to call. The CDR3 totals 13 residues. Trimming removed 2 bases at V and 7 bases at J, with 11 bases between. CDR1 and CDR2 (germline): SGHDN, FVKESK. The chain's CDR3 is CASSQFRAGEAFF. For the CDR3, the DNA is TGTGCCAGCAGCCAATTCCGCGCAGGTGAAGCTTTCTTT. The variable domain in full, with the rest retrieved from reference TRBV14 and TRBJ1-1, is EAGVTQFPSHSVIEKGQTVTLRCDPISGHDNLYWYRRVMGKEIKFLLHFVKESKQDESGMPNNRFLAERTGGTYSTLKVQPAELEDSGVYFCASSQFRAGEAFFGQGTRLTVV.

The chain links TRBV5-1 to TRBJ2-7; D may be TRBD2 (6 bases). The CDR3 length is 16 residues. Germline CDR1 reads SGHRS; CDR2 reads YFSETQ. V was trimmed by 4 bases and J by 0 bases, leaving 17 bases between them. The CDR3 sequence is CASSPQAGGSSYEQYF. In DNA, the CDR3 is TGCGCCAGCAGCCCGCAAGCCGGGGGTTCCTCCTACGAGCAGTACTTC.

This clone was detected once. The CDR3, as DNA: TGTGCCAGCAGCCAAGAGAGCACCCACTATAATTCACCCCTCCACTTT. Translation gives CASSQESTHYNSPLHF. The rearrangement uses TRBV14 and TRBJ1-6; the D is unclear. The CDR3 covers 16 residues. Trimming took 0 bases from V and 3 from J, leaving 9 bases between them. Germline CDR1 is SGHDN and CDR2 is FVKESK.

V gene TRBV15 combines with J gene TRBJ1-5; 8 bases are a match to TRBD1. The germline V gene encodes CDR1 LNHNV and CDR2 YYDKDF (reference sequence). Trimming cost V 5 bases and J 5 bases; bases outside gene matches: 5. The CDR3 loop spans 14 amino acids. The CDR3 loop reads CATSDGQGYQPQHF. DNA for the CDR3: TGTGCCACCAGCGACGGACAGGGCTATCAGCCCCAGCATTTT. The complete variable domain, with remaining parts taken from reference TRBV15 and TRBJ1-5, reads DAMVIQNPRYQVTQFGKPVTLSCSQTLNHNVMYWYQQKSSQAPKLLFHYYDKDFNNEADTPDNFQSRRPNTSFCFLDIRSPGLGDTAMYLCATSDGQGYQPQHFGDGTRLSIL.

This clone was found a few times. The rearrangement links TRBV7-9 to TRBJ2-5, with 11 bases lining up with TRBD1. The germline gives CDR1 SEHNR, CDR2 FQNEAQ (reference sequence). Trimming took 0 bases from V and 4 from J; bases not matched to a gene: 7. The CDR3 loop spans 17 amino acids. CDR3 nucleotide sequence: TGTGCCAGCAGCTTAGCAATAGGACAGGGGGCCGGAGAGACCCAGTACTTC. Translation gives CASSLAIGQGAGETQYF.

DNA of the CDR3: TGTGCCAGCCTACCCGACAGGGGGCCGGACAATGAGCAGTTCTTC. Its protein product is CASLPDRGPDNEQFF. The chain couples TRBV7-9 to TRBJ2-1; 10 bases are a match to TRBD1. V was clipped by 8 bases and J by 5 bases; unmatched bases: 9. The CDR3 totals 15 residues. In germline, CDR1 is SEHNR, CDR2 FQNEAQ (reference sequence). The variable domain in full, with the rest retrieved from reference TRBV7-9 and TRBJ2-1, is DTGVSQNPRHKITKRGQNVTFRCDPISEHNRLYWYRQTLGQGPEFLTYFQNEAQLEKSRLLSDRFSAERPKGSFSTLEIQRTEQGDSAMYLCASLPDRGPDNEQFFGPGTRLTVL.

V is TRBV10-3 and J is TRBJ2-2; D is perhaps TRBD1 (5 bases). This CDR3 is 14 amino acids long. Germline CDR1 and CDR2: ENHRY and SYGVKD. Trimming removed 7 bases from V and 7 bases from J, with 16 bases in between. CDR3 protein: CAITSGADSGELFF. The CDR3 nucleotides are TGTGCCATCACTAGTGGGGCGGATAGCGGGGAGCTGTTTTTT.

The chain has TRBV30 and TRBJ1-3, with a weak D call TRBD1 (6 bases). V was pared by 4 bases and J by 0 bases, with 13 bases between. This CDR3 is built from 15 residues. CDR1 is GTSNPN, CDR2 SVGIG, per germline (reference sequence). As DNA, the CDR3 is TGTGCCTGGACTGTGGGGGGCAGCTCTGGAAACACCATATATTTT. The encoded protein is CAWTVGGSSGNTIYF.

The chain links TRBV6-1 to TRBJ1-5; D unclear. Germline CDR1 is MNHNS and CDR2 is SASEGT. This CDR3 has 14 residues. Deletions cut 8 bases from V and 0 bases from J, with 11 bases between. Here the CDR3 reads CASGRKGSNQPQHF. The CDR3, as DNA: TGTGCCAGCGGGAGAAAGGGTAGCAATCAGCCCCAGCATTTT.

This sequence joins TRBV5-6 and TRBJ1-6; D gene uncertain. V was pared by 1 base and J by 6 bases, with 8 bases between. The CDR3 is 14 amino acids. Germline V gene lookup returns CDR1 SGHDT and CDR2 YYEEEE. CDR3 in DNA: TGTGCCAGCAGCTTGAGACGGATTAATTCACCCCTCCACTTT. Its translation is CASSLRRINSPLHF.

Here the CDR3 reads CASLRDGTRNTGELFF. The CDR3 bases are TGCGCCAGCCTCAGAGATGGGACCCGGAACACCGGGGAGCTGTTTTTT. This chain links TRBV5-1 with TRBJ2-2; D is possibly TRBD1 or TRBD2 (5 bases each). Per the germline V gene, CDR1 is SGHRS and CDR2 is YFSETQ. The V end was cut by 7 bases, the J end by 1 base, with 17 bases between. The CDR3 is 16 residues long.

The V and J genes are TRBV7-2 and TRBJ2-7; D gene ambiguous. The V end was cut by 5 bases, the J end by 0 bases, with 2 bases between. The CDR3 runs 11 residues. Germline-derived CDR1 and CDR2 are SGHTA and FQGNSA. CDR3: CASSPSYEQYF. The CDR3 nucleotides read TGTGCCAGCAGCCCCTCCTACGAGCAGTACTTC.

This clone was observed a single time. The chain joins TRBV7-9 to TRBJ2-7; D tentatively fits TRBD1 or TRBD2 (5 bases each). Germline V lookup: CDR1 SEHNR, CDR2 FQNEAQ (reference sequence). Trimming removed 5 bases from V and 4 bases from J, with 15 bases in between. The CDR3 contains 14 residues. The chain's CDR3 is CASSALPGPYEQYF. CDR3 coding DNA: TGTGCCAGCAGCGCCCTCCCGGGACCATACGAGCAGTACTTC. Variable domain in full (rest from reference TRBV7-9 and TRBJ2-7): DTGVSQNPRHKITKRGQNVTFRCDPISEHNRLYWYRQTLGQGPEFLTYFQNEAQLEKSRLLSDRFSAERPKGSFSTLEIQRTEQGDSAMYLCASSALPGPYEQYFGPGTRLTVT.